This passage covers 32 T cell receptor beta chains from one sample sequenced in a study of response to subunit inactivated influenza vaccine. TCRdb reanalysed the RT-PCR reads using MiXCR and keeps one entry per CDR3 protein. The sample carries more than 400,000 distinct CDR3 sequences, approximately 11% recorded once. Sample: PBMCs from blood, taken roughly 46 days after vaccination. The receptors were sampled from a man in his forties or fifties who received an inactivated influenza vaccine.

This chain joins TRBV3-1 and TRBJ1-2, with TRBD1 matching over 8 bases. This CDR3 spans 14 amino acids. CDR1 LGHDT and CDR2 YNNKEL come from the germline V gene (reference sequence). V trimming: 4 bases; J trimming: 2 bases; junction bases outside the gene matches: 3. CDR3 sequence (DNA): TGTGCCAGCAGCCCGACAGGGGAGAACTATGGCTACACCTTC. Its protein is CASSPTGENYGYTF.

This clonotype was seen more than once but under ten times. The V gene is TRBV6-5, the J gene TRBJ2-6, with TRBD1 matching 9 bases. J gave up 2 bases and V 5 bases, and 4 bases lay outside the gene matches. Germline V CDR1 and CDR2: MNHEY, SVGAGI. This CDR3 contains 16 residues. DNA of the CDR3: TGTGCCAGCAGTCTACAGGGGGCAGCTGGGGCCAACGTCCTGACTTTC. This sequence encodes CASSLQGAAGANVLTF.

V gene TRBV20-1 combines with J gene TRBJ1-2; a weak D match, TRBD1 (6 bases). The germline CDR1 and CDR2 sequences are DFQATT and SNEGSKA (reference sequence). Trimming took 0 bases from V and 2 from J, leaving 10 bases between them. The CDR3 sequence is 14 residues long. The CDR3 DNA reads as TGCAGTGCTAGAGATAGAGACAGGAACTATGGCTACACCTTC. Translated, it gives CSARDRDRNYGYTF.

This clonotype has at least ten counts. In nucleotides, the CDR3 is TGTGCCAGCAGCTTACTCGGGGTGTCCTACAATGAGCAGTTCTTC. This translates into CASSLLGVSYNEQFF. V and J are TRBV7-2 and TRBJ2-1, with D perhaps matching TRBD2 (5 bases). Trimming took 2 bases from V and 1 from J, leaving 9 bases between them. The CDR3 is 15 amino acids. CDR1 is SGHTA and CDR2 is FQGNSA in the germline V gene.

The chain employs TRBV7-2 and TRBJ2-1; unclear D gene. Germline V lookup: CDR1 SGHTA, CDR2 FQGNSA. The length of the CDR3 is 16 residues. Trimming shortened V by 1 base and J by 0 bases, and 10 bases separated the two germline ends. The CDR3 here is CASSLGWHSSYNEQFF. CDR3 sequence (DNA): TGTGCCAGCAGCTTAGGTTGGCACAGCTCCTACAATGAGCAGTTCTTC.

Ten or more counts support this clonotype. V and J are TRBV7-9 and TRBJ2-7, with D perhaps being TRBD1 or TRBD2 (6 bases each). The germline V gene has CDR1 SEHNR and CDR2 FQNEAQ (reference sequence). The CDR3 is 15 residues long. Trimming took off 5 bases at V and 4 bases at J, with 18 bases between the two ends. This CDR3 is CASSLEGGLGYEQYF. The CDR3, as DNA: TGTGCCAGCAGCCTAGAGGGGGGACTGGGGTACGAGCAGTACTTC. The whole variable domain, filled in from reference TRBV7-9 and TRBJ2-7, reads DTGVSQNPRHKITKRGQNVTFRCDPISEHNRLYWYRQTLGQGPEFLTYFQNEAQLEKSRLLSDRFSAERPKGSFSTLEIQRTEQGDSAMYLCASSLEGGLGYEQYFGPGTRLTVT.

In its sample, this clonotype was seen many times. This chain connects TRBV7-9 to TRBJ2-7, with D tentatively TRBD2 (6 bases). Germline loops: CDR1 SEHNR, CDR2 FQNEAQ (reference sequence). Trimming cost V 4 bases and J 5 bases, with 9 bases left between them. CDR3 length equals 12 residues. The CDR3 DNA follows: TGTGCCAGCAGCTCGCCGGGGGACGAGCAGTACTTC. Translation: CASSSPGDEQYF.

This rearrangement joins TRBV15 to TRBJ2-7; TRBD1 matches at 7 bases. The CDR3 contains 14 residues. The J segment lost 5 bases and the V segment lost 3 bases, leaving 7 bases of the junction unmatched. Per germline, CDR1 LNHNV and CDR2 YYDKDF (reference sequence). In DNA form, the CDR3 reads TGTGCCACCAGCAGCAAAGACAGGGACCACGAGCAGTACTTC. It yields the protein CATSSKDRDHEQYF.

This clonotype has a count of ten or more. A much larger clone lies a single base off, so this may be a read error. This chain uses TRBV13 with TRBJ2-1; D uncertain. This CDR3 spans 15 amino acids. V lost 6 bases and J lost 0, with 12 bases in between. Germline V gives CDR1 PRHDT, CDR2 FYEKMQ (reference sequence). CDR3 amino acids: CASSPGPSSYNEQFF. For the CDR3, the DNA is TGTGCCAGCAGTCCCGGGCCCAGCTCCTACAATGAGCAGTTCTTC. The full variable domain, with the rest looked up from reference TRBV13 and TRBJ2-1, is AAGVIQSPRHLIKEKRETATLKCYPIPRHDTVYWYQQGPGQDPQFLISFYEKMQSDKGSIPDRFSAQQFSDYHSELNMSSLELGDSALYFCASSPGPSSYNEQFFGPGTRLTVL.

This clonotype was detected only a few times. V and J are TRBV28 and TRBJ2-7; no clear D. The ends were cut back, 3 bases at V and 2 bases at J, with 8 bases in the middle. CDR1 and CDR2 (germline): MDHEN, SYDVKM. The CDR3 runs 13 residues. The CDR3 loop reads CASSFPRTYEQYF. The DNA of the CDR3 is TGTGCCAGCAGTTTCCCCCGAACCTACGAGCAGTACTTC.

This rearrangement joins TRBV30 to TRBJ2-5; TRBD2 matches at 12 bases. The V gene's germline CDR1 is GTSNPN and CDR2 SVGIG (reference sequence). Losses at the gene ends were 5 bases for V and 4 bases for J; bases not matched to a gene: 5. This CDR3 region has 14 residues. The CDR3 protein is CAWEKGLAGETQYF. The DNA of the CDR3 is TGTGCCTGGGAAAAGGGACTAGCGGGAGAGACCCAGTACTTC. The variable domain in full, with the rest retrieved from reference TRBV30 and TRBJ2-5, is SQTIHQWPATLVQPVGSPLSLECTVEGTSNPNLYWYRQAAGRGLQLLFYSVGIGQISSEVPQNLSASRPQDRQFILSSKKLLLSDSGFYLCAWEKGLAGETQYFGPGTRLLVL.

This clonotype occurred a few times. The genes are TRBV4-2 and TRBJ2-7; 7 bases align to TRBD2. The CDR3 loop spans 15 amino acids. CDR1 and CDR2 (germline): LGHNA, YNFKEQ. Losses at the gene ends were 2 bases for V and 1 base for J; bases not matched to a gene: 5. The CDR3 is CASSQTSDVSYEQYF. DNA for the CDR3: TGTGCCAGCAGCCAAACTAGCGACGTGTCCTACGAGCAGTACTTC.

Only a few counts were recorded for this clonotype. The V call is TRBV25-1, the J call TRBJ1-2; tentatively, D is TRBD1 (5 bases). Germline V gene sequence: CDR1 MGHDK, CDR2 SYGVNS. The V end was cut by 7 bases, the J end by 0 bases, with 9 bases between. This CDR3 region has 13 residues. Here the CDR3 reads CASKDNSNYGYTF. The CDR3 DNA reads as TGTGCCAGCAAGGACAACTCTAACTATGGCTACACCTTC.

The chain links TRBV7-9 to TRBJ2-1; the match to TRBD2 covers 8 bases. CDR1 and CDR2 (germline): SEHNR, FQNEAQ (reference sequence). The CDR3 covers 16 residues. Germline trimming cut 5 bases from V and 3 bases from J; bases unmatched to any gene: 9. CDR3 nucleotides: TGTGCCAGCAGCCCCCCTGGCAGCGGGAGCTACAATGAGCAGTTCTTC. Translated: CASSPPGSGSYNEQFF.

V is TRBV12-3 or TRBV12-4 and J is TRBJ2-3; the D gene is possibly TRBD2 (6 bases). Trimming took 2 bases from V and 6 from J, leaving 12 bases between them. The CDR3 is made up of 14 amino acids. The CDR3 DNA reads TGTGCCAGCAGTTTATTCGGGAGAACCGATACGCAGTATTTT. Amino acid sequence: CASSLFGRTDTQYF.

This chain joins TRBV27 and TRBJ2-3, with a tentative D call TRBD1 (5 bases). Germline assignment: CDR1 MNHEY and CDR2 SMNVEV (reference sequence). The CDR3 extends over 13 amino acids. The germline V and J ends were trimmed by 3 bases and 6 bases, with 10 bases remaining between them. This CDR3 reads CASSFLGADTQYF. CDR3 nucleotides: TGTGCCAGCAGTTTCTTAGGGGCCGATACGCAGTATTTT.

This clonotype was observed a few times. This chain links TRBV5-1 with TRBJ2-3; 9 bases fit TRBD1. Per germline, CDR1 SGHRS and CDR2 YFSETQ. J gave up 2 bases and V 4 bases, and 17 bases lay outside the gene matches. The CDR3 has 19 amino acids. CDR3 bases: TGCGCCAGCAGCCTATTCGGTCGAATGACAGGGGGAGTCACAGATACGCAGTATTTT. This gives the protein CASSLFGRMTGGVTDTQYF.

The sample holds a few counts of this clonotype. V is TRBV19 and J is TRBJ2-7; D is ambiguous. This CDR3 contains 9 residues. Germline CDR1 reads LNHDA; CDR2 reads SQIVND (reference sequence). V lost 9 bases, J lost 5 bases, and 5 bases lay in between. As DNA, the CDR3 is TGTGCCAGCTTAGACGAGCAGTACTTC. Amino acid sequence: CASLDEQYF.

This clonotype has more than one count but fewer than ten. The chain employs TRBV5-4 and TRBJ2-3; D may match TRBD1 or TRBD2 (6 bases each). The V end was cut by 2 bases, the J end by 2 bases, with 12 bases between. The CDR3 spans 15 residues. The germline CDR1 and CDR2 sequences are SGHNT and YYREEE (reference sequence). The CDR3 DNA follows: TGTGCCAGCAGCTTAGGAGGGGGGACCACAGATACGCAGTATTTT. Translation: CASSLGGGTTDTQYF.

This clonotype showed up just a few times. This rearrangement joins TRBV7-3 to TRBJ2-7, with TRBD2 identical over 10 bases. Germline V gene data show CDR1 as SGHTA and CDR2 as FQGTGA. CDR3 length equals 15 residues. With 2 bases clipped from V and 3 bases from J, the junction kept 4 bases outside the gene matches. The CDR3 DNA follows: TGTGCCAGCAGCTTATCATCTAGCGGGAGCTACGAGCAGTACTTC. Its protein product is CASSLSSSGSYEQYF.

A few counts support this clonotype. This rearrangement joins TRBV2 to TRBJ2-5, with D tentatively TRBD1 (6 bases). From germline, CDR1 is SNHLY and CDR2 FYNNEI. The CDR3 is 16 amino acids. Trimming shortened V by 8 bases and J by 0 bases, and 19 bases separated the two germline ends. The CDR3 region has the DNA TGTGCCAGCGACAAAACGGGACACTTCTACCAAGAGACCCAGTACTTC. Translation gives CASDKTGHFYQETQYF.

This clonotype has more than one count but fewer than ten. This sequence joins TRBV7-2 and TRBJ2-5; TRBD2 is a possible D gene (5 bases). Trimming pared 3 bases from V and 2 bases from J, leaving 13 bases between. The CDR3 spans 15 residues. The germline gives CDR1 SGHTA, CDR2 FQGNSA. Here the CDR3 DNA reads TGTGCCAGCAGCTTTATAACGGGGAAGCAAGAGACCCAGTACTTC. Amino acid sequence: CASSFITGKQETQYF.

This clonotype turned up a few times. This chain joins TRBV11-2 and TRBJ2-1, with 8 bases matching TRBD2. Germline V gives CDR1 SGHAT, CDR2 FQNNGV. The CDR3 is 17 residues long. V trimming: 5 bases; J trimming: 7 bases; junction bases outside the gene matches: 16. The CDR3 bases are TGTGCCAGCAGCCACAGCTTCCACGGGACTAGAGCTAATGAGCAGTTCTTC. Its translation: CASSHSFHGTRANEQFF.

J is TRBJ1-1 and V is TRBV6-1; 7 bases are shared with TRBD1. J lost 3 bases, V lost 10 bases, and 14 bases had no gene match. Germline lookup yields CDR1 MNHNS and CDR2 SASEGT. This CDR3 is built from 15 residues. The CDR3 spells CANRTGTAGYTEAFF. The CDR3 nucleotides are TGTGCCAACAGAACCGGGACAGCCGGGTACACTGAAGCTTTCTTT.

This clonotype was seen more than once but under ten times. The CDR3 nucleotides are TGCAGTGCGGGGAAGGGGGCAGAGCACTTCTATGGCTACACCTTC. This sequence encodes CSAGKGAEHFYGYTF. The rearrangement uses TRBV20-1 and TRBJ1-2; TRBD1 matches 7 bases. This CDR3 is built from 15 residues. V trimming: 6 bases; J trimming: 4 bases; junction bases outside the gene matches: 14. Per the germline V gene, CDR1 is DFQATT and CDR2 is SNEGSKA (reference sequence).

In this sample, this clonotype turned up many times. This chain links TRBV2 with TRBJ2-1; TRBD1 matches 7 bases. Germline CDR1 and CDR2: SNHLY and FYNNEI. This CDR3 comprises 12 residues. Trimming cost V 8 bases and J 13 bases; bases outside gene matches: 11. CDR3 protein: CASERQGINQFF. The CDR3 DNA sequence: TGTGCCAGCGAAAGACAGGGAATAAATCAGTTCTTC. Filled out from reference TRBV2 and TRBJ2-1, the complete variable domain reads EPEVTQTPSHQVTQMGQEVILRCVPISNHLYFYWYRQILGQKVEFLVSFYNNEISEKSEIFDDQFSVERPDGSNFTLKIRSTKLEDSAMYFCASERQGINQFFGPGTRLTVL.

The chain employs TRBV7-2 and TRBJ1-2; no clear D. This CDR3 spans 14 amino acids. Germline loops: CDR1 SGHTA, CDR2 FQGNSA. Between the trimmed V and J ends, which lost 2 bases and 4 bases, there was a span of 11 bases. Here the CDR3 reads CASSLMAATYGYTF. For the CDR3, the DNA is TGTGCCAGCAGCTTAATGGCAGCCACCTATGGCTACACCTTC.

The gene calls are TRBV15 and TRBJ1-6, with a weak D call TRBD1 (5 bases). The germline CDR1 and CDR2 sequences are LNHNV and YYDKDF (reference sequence). V gave up 3 bases and J gave up 8 bases, with 14 bases separating them. CDR3 length: 15 amino acids. The CDR3 here is CATSRHGTADSPLHF. The CDR3 nucleotides are TGTGCCACCAGCAGGCACGGGACCGCGGATTCACCCCTCCACTTT.

The CDR3 DNA follows: TGTGCCAGCAGCGACGGGGACAGGAACACTGAAGCTTTCTTT. This sequence encodes CASSDGDRNTEAFF. The J gene is TRBJ1-1, the V gene TRBV6-2 or TRBV6-3, with TRBD1 matching 7 bases. Looked up from germline, CDR1 is MNHEY and CDR2 is SVGEGT. This CDR3 contains 14 residues. With V trimmed by 6 bases and J by 1 base, 5 bases remained unmatched.

This clonotype has just a few counts. This chain uses TRBV6-1 with TRBJ1-6, with D perhaps TRBD1 (6 bases). Trimming shortened V by 8 bases and J by 5 bases, and 10 bases separated the two germline ends. The CDR3 is made up of 13 amino acids. Germline V gene data show CDR1 as MNHNS and CDR2 as SASEGT. CDR3 loop: CASRTVNNSPLHF. For the CDR3, the DNA is TGTGCCAGCCGGACAGTGAATAATTCACCCCTCCACTTT.

This clonotype occurred a few times. The rearrangement joins TRBV5-1 to TRBJ2-7, with 10 bases identical to TRBD2. Germline V gene sequence: CDR1 SGHRS, CDR2 YFSETQ. The CDR3 is 15 amino acids. V trimming: 4 bases; J trimming: 4 bases; junction bases outside the gene matches: 8. DNA of the CDR3: TGCGCCAGCAGCCCCTCACTAGCGGGGCCTTACGAGCAGTACTTC. Translation: CASSPSLAGPYEQYF.

In its sample, this clonotype was seen many times. The chain couples TRBV3-1 to TRBJ2-7, with D unclear. Germline V gene sequence: CDR1 LGHDT, CDR2 YNNKEL (reference sequence). With 2 bases removed from V and 7 bases from J, the gap between germline ends came to 9 bases. The CDR3 length is 12 residues. The CDR3 region is CASSQPWGEQYF. The DNA for the CDR3 is TGTGCCAGCAGCCAACCCTGGGGAGAGCAGTACTTC.